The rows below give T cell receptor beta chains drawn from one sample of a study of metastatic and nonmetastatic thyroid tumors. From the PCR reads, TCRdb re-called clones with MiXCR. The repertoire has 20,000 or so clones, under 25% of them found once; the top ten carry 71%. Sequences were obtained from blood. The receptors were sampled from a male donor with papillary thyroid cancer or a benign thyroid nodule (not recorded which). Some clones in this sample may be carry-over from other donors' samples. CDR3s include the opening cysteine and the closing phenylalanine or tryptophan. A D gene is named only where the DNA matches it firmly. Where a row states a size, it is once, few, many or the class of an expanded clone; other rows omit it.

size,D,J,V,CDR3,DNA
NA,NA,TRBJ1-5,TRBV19,CASRDSNQPMRF,TGTGCCAGTAGGGATAGCAATCAGCCCATGCGATTT
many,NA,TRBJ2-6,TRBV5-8,CASSTSSGANVLTF,TGTGCCAGCAGTACGAGCTCTGGGGCCAACGTCCTGACTTTC
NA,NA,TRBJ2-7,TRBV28,CASSVASKEQYF,TGTGCCAGCTCGGTTGCCAGTAAGGAGCAGTACTTC
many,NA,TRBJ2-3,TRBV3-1,CASSQEQGRSDTQYF,TGTGCCAGCAGCCAAGAGCAGGGAAGATCAGATACGCAGTATTTT
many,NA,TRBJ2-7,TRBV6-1,CASNPYGASYEQYF,TGTGCCAGCAACCCCTACGGGGCCTCCTACGAGCAGTACTTC
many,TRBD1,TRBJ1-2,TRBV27,CASSPLSTGGAGGYTF,TGTGCCAGCAGTCCCTTATCCACAGGGGGCGCAGGGGGCTACACCTTC
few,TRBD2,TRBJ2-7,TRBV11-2,CASSLVPGGSVYEQYF,TGTGCCAGCAGCTTAGTACCTGGCGGGAGCGTCTACGAGCAGTACTTC
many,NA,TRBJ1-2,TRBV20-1,CSASFLRDLGYGYTF,TGCAGTGCTAGCTTCCTCCGGGATCTCGGCTATGGCTACACCTTC
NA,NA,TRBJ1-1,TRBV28,CASSPGGTITEAFF,TGTGCCAGCAGTCCGGGGGGGACCATAACTGAAGCTTTCTTT
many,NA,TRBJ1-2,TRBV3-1,CASSQDRQKRSGYTF,TGTGCCAGCAGCCAAGATAGGCAAAAACGCAGTGGCTACACCTTC
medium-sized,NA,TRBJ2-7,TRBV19,CASSPGAYEQYF,TGTGCCAGTAGTCCAGGAGCCTACGAGCAGTACTTC
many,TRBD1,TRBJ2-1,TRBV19,CASSKDRGGAQSYNEQFF,TGTGCCAGTAGTAAGGACAGGGGAGGTGCCCAATCCTACAATGAGCAGTTCTTC
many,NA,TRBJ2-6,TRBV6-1,CASSESSDSGANVLTF,TGTGCCAGCAGTGAAAGTTCAGACTCTGGGGCCAACGTCCTGACTTTC
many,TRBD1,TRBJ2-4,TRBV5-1,CASSPVSGGSNIQYF,TGCGCCAGCAGCCCGGTTTCAGGGGGCAGTAACATTCAGTACTTC
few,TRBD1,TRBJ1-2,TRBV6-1,CASRTTGGDYGYTF,TGTGCCAGCAGAACTACAGGGGGGGACTATGGCTACACCTTC
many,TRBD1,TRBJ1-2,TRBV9,CASSAPGQGAAGYTF,TGTGCCAGCAGCGCCCCGGGACAGGGGGCGGCGGGCTACACCTTC
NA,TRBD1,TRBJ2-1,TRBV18,CASSPGQGRINEQFF,TGTGCCAGCTCACCGGGACAGGGGAGGATAAATGAGCAGTTCTTC
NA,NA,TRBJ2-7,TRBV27,CASSPRVQRGEQYF,TGTGCCAGCAGTCCCCGGGTCCAAAGGGGTGAGCAGTACTTC
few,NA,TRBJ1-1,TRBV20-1,CSAELGRNTEAFF,TGCAGCGCGGAGTTGGGACGGAACACTGAAGCTTTCTTT
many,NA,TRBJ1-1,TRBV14,CASSQLTGANTEAFF,TGTGCCAGCAGCCAATTGACCGGTGCGAACACTGAAGCTTTCTTT
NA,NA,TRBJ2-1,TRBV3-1,CASSQDGPTQFF,TGTGCCAGCAGCCAAGACGGACCAACCCAATTCTTC
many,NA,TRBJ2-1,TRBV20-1,CSARTHGYEQFF,TGCAGTGCAAGGACTCACGGGTACGAGCAGTTCTTC
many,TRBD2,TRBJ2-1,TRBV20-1,CSAKLREGRINEQFF,TGCAGTGCTAAACTTCGGGAGGGCCGAATCAATGAGCAGTTCTTC
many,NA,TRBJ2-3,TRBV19,CASSAIDTQYF,TGTGCCAGTAGCGCAATAGATACGCAGTATTTT
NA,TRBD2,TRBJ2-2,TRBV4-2,CASSQGTSGTGELFF,TGTGCCAGCAGCCAAGGGACTAGCGGGACCGGGGAGCTGTTTTTT
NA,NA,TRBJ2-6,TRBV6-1,CASRRVWGSSGANILTF,TGTGCATCTCGGAGGGTGTGGGGATCATCTGGGGCCAACATCCTGACTTTC
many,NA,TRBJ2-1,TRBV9,CASSPPTDEEQFF,TGTGCCAGCAGCCCCCCGACTGACGAAGAGCAGTTCTTC
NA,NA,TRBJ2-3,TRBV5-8,CASSWGQSDTDTQYF,TGTGCCAGCAGCTGGGGACAATCAGACACAGATACGCAGTATTTT
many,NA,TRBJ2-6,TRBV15,CATSSVDKSGANVLTF,TGTGCCACCAGCAGCGTCGATAAATCTGGGGCCAACGTCCTGACTTTC
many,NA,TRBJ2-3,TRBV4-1,CASSPEDTDTQYF,TGCGCCAGCAGCCCTGAAGACACAGATACGCAGTATTTT
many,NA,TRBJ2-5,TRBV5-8,CASSLWNFETQYF,TGTGCCAGCAGCTTGTGGAACTTTGAGACCCAGTACTTC
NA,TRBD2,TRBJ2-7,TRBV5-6,CASSTQLAGGLNEQYF,TGTGCCAGCAGCACCCAACTAGCGGGAGGTCTCAACGAGCAGTACTTC
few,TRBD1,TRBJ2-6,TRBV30,CAWSKDRVRGANVLTF,TGTGCCTGGAGTAAGGACAGGGTTCGTGGGGCCAACGTCCTGACTTTC
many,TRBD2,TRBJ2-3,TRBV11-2,CASSRRDYTDTQYF,TGTGCCAGCAGCAGGAGGGACTACACAGATACGCAGTATTTT
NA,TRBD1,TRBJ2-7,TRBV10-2,CASSDSGRGIREQYF,TGCGCCAGCAGTGACTCAGGCAGGGGGATAAGGGAGCAGTACTTC
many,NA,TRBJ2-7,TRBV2,CASSVEAGIYEQYF,TGTGCCAGCAGTGTGGAGGCCGGGATCTACGAGCAGTACTTC
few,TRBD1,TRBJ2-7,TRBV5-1,CASSRRDSSYEQYF,TGCGCCAGCAGCAGAAGGGACAGTTCCTACGAGCAGTACTTC
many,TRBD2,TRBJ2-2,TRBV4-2,CASSQWGGRALVQLFF,TGTGCCAGCAGCCAATGGGGCGGGAGGGCCTTAGTGCAGCTGTTTTTT
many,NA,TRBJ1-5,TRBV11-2,CASSLVRNQPQHF,TGTGCCAGCAGCTTAGTACGAAATCAGCCCCAGCATTTT
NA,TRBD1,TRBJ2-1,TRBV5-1,CASSQGQGYNEQFF,TGCGCCAGCAGCCAAGGACAGGGTTACAATGAGCAGTTCTTC
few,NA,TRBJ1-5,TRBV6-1,CASSEGELWPQHF,TGTGCCAGCAGTGAAGGTGAACTTTGGCCCCAGCATTTT
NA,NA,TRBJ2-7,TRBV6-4,CASRGTDYEQYF,TGTGCCAGCAGGGGCACCGATTACGAGCAGTACTTC
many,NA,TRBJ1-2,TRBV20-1,CSARSSSGYTF,TGCAGTGCTAGATCCTCTTCGGGCTACACCTTC
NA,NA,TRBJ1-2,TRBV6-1,CASSEEYGYTF,TGTGCCAGCAGTGAGGAGTATGGCTACACCTTC
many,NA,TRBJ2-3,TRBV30,CAWSGTSIGTDTQYF,TGTGCCTGGAGTGGAACTAGCATTGGCACAGATACGCAGTATTTT
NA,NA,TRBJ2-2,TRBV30,CAGCPPGPQRGRELFF,TGTGCCGGTTGTCCCCCCGGACCACAAAGGGGCCGGGAGCTGTTTTTT
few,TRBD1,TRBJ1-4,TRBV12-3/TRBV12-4,CASNPGQGYEKLFF,TGTGCCAGCAACCCAGGACAGGGCTATGAAAAACTGTTTTTT
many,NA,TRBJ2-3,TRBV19,CATTQGFEQYF,TGTGCCACCACTCAGGGGTTCGAGCAGTATTTT
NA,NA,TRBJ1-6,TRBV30,CAWSGGNSSPLHF,TGTGCCTGGAGTGGGGGGAATAGCTCACCCCTCCACTTT
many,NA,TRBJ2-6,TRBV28,CASSFGTSGANVLTF,TGTGCCAGCAGTTTCGGGACCTCTGGGGCCAACGTCCTGACTTTC
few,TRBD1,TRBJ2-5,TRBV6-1,CASSPGTGGWETQYF,TGTGCCAGCAGTCCTGGGACAGGGGGCTGGGAGACCCAGTACTTC
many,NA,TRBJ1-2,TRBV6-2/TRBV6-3,CASRTGSHGYTF,TGTGCCAGCAGGACCGGGAGCCATGGCTACACCTTC
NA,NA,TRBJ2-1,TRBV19,CASSIRGNEQFF,TGTGCCAGTAGCATTCGCGGGAATGAGCAGTTCTTC
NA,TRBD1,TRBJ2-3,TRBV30,CASKGGQGPDTQYF,TGTGCCTCCAAAGGGGGACAGGGGCCAGATACGCAGTATTTT
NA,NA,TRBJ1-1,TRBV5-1,CASSLSMNTEAFF,TGCGCCAGCAGCTTGAGTATGAACACTGAAGCTTTCTTT